The clone carrying this TCR beta chain was found once. This entry comes from a study of blood T cell repertoires in COVID-19. The overall study: Samples representing acute and convalescent COVID-19 were sourced from the United States, Italy and Spain. In each case, the material was cDNA or gDNA derived from T cells, B-cell-depleted T cells, or PBMCs.

This table comes from immunoSEQ multiplex PCR, and its TCRdb copy is limited to in-frame clones, with some not included. The sample carries 290,000 or so clones, roughly 85% recorded once. The CDR3 is 13 amino acids. With V trimmed by 5 bases and J by 6 bases, 3 bases remained unmatched. Germline-derived CDR1 and CDR2 are SEHNR and FQNEAQ (reference sequence). V is TRBV7-9 and J is TRBJ2-3; the match to TRBD2 covers 9 bases. This sequence was found in a man aged 45-65 years with active or convalescent COVID-19. The specimen sequenced was peripheral blood. The CDR3 region is CASSASGGDTQYF. CDR3 sequence (DNA): TGTGCCAGCAGCGCCAGCGGGGGGGATACGCAGTATTTT.